This T cell receptor beta chain was identified during a study of vaccination and CD4 T cells after COVID-19. Study background: Testing by nasal swab PCR showed convalescent patients to be SARS-CoV-2 positive; about nine were mild and one was severe. Treatment of control cultures consisted of a CEFX pool, an HIV-1 Nef pool, or no peptide. Four females and six males made up the convalescents, with two Hispanic. Whole-study findings and limits: Median reactive clonotypes, those recognizing SARS-CoV-2, rose from 21 to 38, not significantly.

The treatment was: roughly 11-day PBMC culture with coronavirus spike peptide pools or control peptides (ViraFEST assay). Sequenced with the Oncomine TCR Beta short-read assay was DNA taken from cultured CD4+ T cells. MiXCR, run by TCRdb on the PCR reads, gives a single entry per CDR3 protein. Here the sample spans about 19,000 distinct CDR3 sequences, less than 75% being singletons. As for this clonotype: Its antigen is not identified.

The CDR3 runs to 14 residues. Germline CDR1 and CDR2: LGHDT and YNNKEL (reference sequence). Trimming took off 4 bases at V and 0 bases at J, with 9 bases between the two ends. V gene TRBV3-1 combines with J gene TRBJ1-1, with D possibly matching TRBD1 (6 bases). Sequencing was carried out using CD4+ T cells from blood, cultured in vitro. The sequence was obtained from a human donor who had recovered from COVID-19. CDR3 sequence (DNA): TGTGCCAGCAGCCGGGGACATGTGAACACTGAAGCTTTCTTT. Residues: CASSRGHVNTEAFF.